Below are 8 T cell receptor beta chains sequenced from a single sample in a study of blood T cells in healthy people across ages. It was with a sample-barcoded 5' primer and a J-beta primer mix that a second PCR of about 6 to 12 cycles was run. TCRdb recomputed calls from the 5' RACE reads with MiXCR, one row per CDR3 protein. The sample records some 1.4 million distinct CDR3 sequences, around 39% being singletons. The sequencing input was blood. Source of these receptors: a woman aged 18-29 years in good health.

Comment on this clonotype: Compared with germline, one end of the junction differs, possibly owing to a read error. In DNA form, the CDR3 reads TGTGCCTGCAGTTCAGGGCCTAGCGGGAGCAGGACAGATACGCAGTATTTT. Residues: CACSSGPSGSRTDTQYF. The rearrangement joins TRBV27 to TRBJ2-3; 10 positions match TRBD2. Germline V CDR1 and CDR2: MNHEY, SMNVEV (reference sequence). The CDR3 is 17 residues long.

This chain connects TRBV9 to TRBJ2-1; TRBD2 agrees at 12 bases. The J call could be wrong; TRBJ2-7 is a better fit for the DNA end. The CDR3 sequence is 18 residues long. CDR1 SGDLS and CDR2 YYNGEE come from the germline V gene. CDR3 sequence reads: CASSPRLASGGGYNEQYF. The CDR3 coding sequence is TGTGCCAGCAGCCCCCGATTGGCTAGCGGGGGGGGATACAATGAGCAGTACTTC.

V is TRBV21-1 and J is TRBJ1-1; TRBD1 is the table's D call and was not checked against the DNA. TRBV21-1 is a listed pseudogene. CDR3 size: 14 residues. CDR3 protein: CASSDTGLNTEAFF. The CDR3 coding sequence is TGTGCCAGCAGCGATACAGGGTTGAACACTGAAGCTTTCTTT.

The chain employs TRBV5-4 and TRBJ2-5; TRBD2 matches 7 bases. Germline-derived CDR1 and CDR2 are SGHNT and YYREEE (reference sequence). CDR3 length: 17 residues. The V and J ends lost 0 bases and 5 bases, in that order; junction bases with no gene match: 13. CDR3 sequence (DNA): TGTGCCAGCAGCTTGGCCTCTAGCGGCCTAGAGGTGGAGACCCAGTACTTC. Protein: CASSLASSGLEVETQYF.

The rearrangement joins TRBV5-5 to TRBJ2-5; D uncertain. The V end lost 4 bases, the J end lost 11 bases, and 33 bases lay between the germline ends. The germline V gene has CDR1 SGHKS and CDR2 YYEKEE (reference sequence). This CDR3 has 18 amino acids. Written as DNA, the CDR3 is TGTGCCAGCAGCATCCCTCTTGGTTTCCCCAACAGTGGCAATGAGCAGTACTTC. It translates to CASSIPLGFPNSGNEQYF.

This clonotype appeared a few times. This chain connects TRBV6-6 to TRBJ2-1; 11 bases agree with TRBD2. The trim removed 6 bases at V and 7 bases at J, leaving 8 bases unmatched. Germline assignment: CDR1 MNHNY and CDR2 SVGAGI (reference sequence). This CDR3 region has 15 residues. This chain's CDR3 is CASRLLAGVDNEQFF. In DNA, the CDR3 is TGTGCCAGCAGGCTACTAGCGGGAGTAGATAATGAGCAGTTCTTC.

This sequence joins TRBV20-1 and TRBJ2-7; 12 bases match TRBD2. Per the germline V gene, CDR1 is DFQATT and CDR2 is SNEGSKA (reference sequence). V lost 4 bases and J lost 1; bases outside the gene matches: 2. The CDR3 sequence is 14 residues long. CDR3 protein: CSAIGLAGSYEQYF. CDR3 sequence (DNA): TGCAGTGCTATCGGACTAGCGGGATCCTACGAGCAGTACTTC.

The chain links TRBV5-1 to TRBJ1-1, with TRBD1 identical over 8 bases. Germline V CDR1 and CDR2: SGHRS, YFSETQ. CDR3 length: 15 amino acids. J lost 1 base, V lost 7 bases, and 9 bases had no gene match. The CDR3 loop reads CASGETGQGNTEAFF. The CDR3 DNA sequence: TGCGCCAGCGGCGAAACTGGACAGGGGAACACTGAAGCTTTCTTT.